The 4 T cell receptor beta chains reported below all come from one sample, sequenced in a study of control samples from healthy donors and cancer patients. Some clones are missing from TCRdb's copy, which holds only in-frame ones; the method was immunoSEQ multiplex PCR. The profile shows about 120,000 clones, 80% to 90% of them singletons. The specimen sequenced was PBMCs. Every receptor here comes from a woman aged 45-59 years with colorectal cancer.

The V and J genes are TRBV6-2 or TRBV6-3 and TRBJ2-3; a possible D gene is TRBD1 (6 bases). Germline V lookup: CDR1 MNHEY, CDR2 SVGEGT. V was shortened by 5 bases and J by 3 bases, with 18 bases between the two germline ends. The CDR3 runs to 16 residues. The CDR3 reads CASSKLMTGSTDTQYF. CDR3 sequence (DNA): TGTGCCAGCAGTAAGCTAATGACAGGATCGACAGATACGCAGTATTTT.

This rearrangement joins TRBV7-2 to TRBJ2-1, with D uncertain. Germline CDR1 and CDR2: SGHTA and FQGNSA. The CDR3 is 14 residues long. Trimming stripped 5 bases from V and 7 bases from J, with 15 bases between. CDR3 in amino acids: CASSQGATRNEQFF. As DNA, the CDR3 is TGTGCCAGCAGCCAAGGCGCGACACGGAATGAGCAGTTCTTC.

The chain couples TRBV6-5 to TRBJ1-2; D perhaps matches TRBD1 (5 bases). The V gene lost 0 bases and the J gene lost 9 bases, with 11 bases spanning the gap. CDR1 and CDR2 from the germline V gene are MNHEY and SVGAGI. The CDR3 has 13 amino acids. The CDR3 region has the DNA TGTGCCAGCAGTTACTCGAGGGGTGCGAGCTACACCTTC. Its protein is CASSYSRGASYTF.

The chain combines TRBV3-1 (or the pseudogene TRBV3-2) with TRBJ2-7; TRBD1 matches at 8 bases. The V gene's germline CDR1 is LGHDT and CDR2 YNNKEL (reference sequence). The CDR3 length is 14 residues. After removal of 2 bases from V and 2 bases from J, the junction contained 2 bases not matched to a gene. CDR3: CASSQIQGAYEQYF. Here the CDR3 DNA reads TGTGCCAGCAGCCAAATACAGGGGGCCTACGAGCAGTACTTC.